The 31 T cell receptor beta chains presented below share a single source sample, sequenced in a study of tumor and adjacent non-tumor tissue in lung cancer. RNA was extracted from bulk tissue without any cell sorting. Distant lung tissue was collected more than 3 cm away from the tumor edge. TCRbeta libraries were built with three rounds of nested PCR, modified from ARM-PCR. MiXCR, run by TCRdb on the multiplex PCR reads, gives a single entry per CDR3 protein. The sample includes 85,000 or so distinct CDR3 sequences, more than 75% of them seen just once. Sequencing used distant non-tumor lung tissue. The origin of the receptors is a woman aged 50 to 60 with non-small cell lung cancer.

Many counts were recorded for this clonotype. The V and J genes are TRBV30 and TRBJ2-3; either TRBD1 or TRBD2 may supply D (5 bases each). CDR3 length equals 19 residues. Between the trimmed V and J ends, which lost 7 bases and 3 bases, there was a span of 32 bases. Germline CDR1 reads GTSNPN; CDR2 reads SVGIG (reference sequence). The DNA of the CDR3 is TGTGCCTCTCACCCCCTCGACGGGGCAGCGCGCCCGGGGACAGATACGCAGTATTTT. This translates into CASHPLDGAARPGTDTQYF.

The J gene is TRBJ2-7, the V gene TRBV11-2; D perhaps matches TRBD1 (5 bases). Germline CDR1 SGHAT, CDR2 FQNNGV. The CDR3 spans 13 residues. CDR3 nucleotide sequence: TGTGGTAGCAGCTCACCCATCAGGGTCGGGCAGTACTTC. Translation: CGSSSPIRVGQYF.

With regard to this clonotype: In this CDR3 the conserved last residue, phenylalanine or tryptophan, is missing, so a read error is likely. The DNA for the CDR3 is TGTGCCAGCAGCTTAGTTAGAGACAGCTGCGAGCAGTACTTG. This sequence encodes CASSLVRDSCEQYL. This chain connects TRBV11-2 to TRBJ2-7; D might be TRBD1 (5 bases). The germline CDR1 and CDR2 sequences are SGHAT and FQNNGV. The CDR3 has 14 residues. V lost 1 base and J lost 6, with 13 bases in between.

The J gene is TRBJ1-2, the V gene TRBV4-1; perhaps TRBD1 as D (5 bases). CDR1 is MGHRA and CDR2 is YSYEKL in the germline V gene. Trimming removed 2 bases at V and 10 bases at J, with 20 bases between. The CDR3 loop spans 15 amino acids. In nucleotides, the CDR3 is TGCGCCAGCAGCCAATATTGGGAGGGGCGTATAGCCTACACCTTC. It codes for CASSQYWEGRIAYTF.

With regard to this clonotype: It is likely a read error, because the conserved phenylalanine at the end of the CDR3 is missing. The DNA is left out, because the CDR3 cannot be placed on it with certainty; the CDR3 is given as TCRdb lists it. The genes are TRBV24-1 and TRBJ2-5; whether TRBD1, the table's D call, matches the DNA was not checked. From germline, CDR1 is KGHDR and CDR2 SFDVKD. The length of the CDR3 is 14 amino acids, counting both ends. CDR3 sequence: CTTSDSGTGGTQYL.

There are many counts of this clonotype. The chain carries TRBV20-1 and TRBJ2-7; D remains unclear. The CDR3 contains 13 residues. From germline, CDR1 is DFQATT and CDR2 SNEGSKA (reference sequence). The V end lost 0 bases, the J end lost 0 bases, and 6 bases lay between the germline ends. CDR3 in amino acids: CSAREGSSYEQYF. DNA of the CDR3: TGCAGTGCTAGAGAGGGTAGCTCCTACGAGCAGTACTTC.

A word on this clonotype: At one end, the junction sequence differs from germline, possibly due to a read error. V gene TRBV11-2 combines with J gene TRBJ2-1; possible D gene TRBD2, 5 bases. The CDR3 is 14 amino acids. Germline loops: CDR1 SGHAT, CDR2 FQNNGV. The CDR3 DNA is TGTGCGAGCAGCTCGTTTGGAGGTAAGGGTGAGCAGTTCTTC. As protein: CASSSFGGKGEQFF. The full variable domain, completed using reference TRBV11-2 and TRBJ2-1, is EAGVAQSPRYKIIEKRQSVAFWCNPISGHATLYWYQQILGQGPKLLIQFQNNGVVDDSQLPKDRFSAERLKGVDSTLKIQPAKLEDSAVYLCASSSFGGKGEQFFGPGTRLTVL.

This clonotype was recorded many times. The rearrangement uses TRBV5-6 and TRBJ2-1, with D perhaps TRBD1 (6 bases). V lost 3 bases and J 0 bases, leaving 10 bases between the germline ends. The CDR3 has 15 residues. CDR1 is SGHDT and CDR2 is YYEEEE in the germline V gene. CDR3: CASSYRVSSYNEQFF. The DNA for the CDR3 is TGTGCCAGCAGCTACAGGGTCAGCTCCTACAATGAGCAGTTCTTC.

Regarding this clonotype: At one of its ends the junction is not consistent with the germline gene, which may arise from a read error. This chain joins TRBV6-1 and TRBJ2-7; D is possibly TRBD2 (5 bases). This CDR3 has 15 amino acids. The germline V gene has CDR1 MNHNS and CDR2 SASEGT. The CDR3 DNA is TGTGCTAGCAGTGCCGGGATTCCCTCTCGGAACGAGCAGTACTTC. Translating gives CASSAGIPSRNEQYF.

A note on this clonotype: Possible read error: a much larger clone is one base away. The gene calls are TRBV20-1 and TRBJ2-2, with 7 bases matching TRBD2. The CDR3 sequence is 17 residues long. V shed 0 bases and J 5 bases; nucleotides not matched to a gene: 12. Germline V lookup: CDR1 DFQATT, CDR2 SNEGSKA (reference sequence). The CDR3 reads CSARDNLVGGETGELFF. DNA for the CDR3: TGCAGTGCTAGAGATAACCTAGTGGGAGGGGAGACCGGGGAGCTGTTTTTT.

With respect to this clonotype: One end of the junction does not line up with germline, which may come from a read error. The J gene is TRBJ2-2, the V gene TRBV6-1, with D perhaps TRBD1 (7 bases). This CDR3 comprises 15 residues. CDR1 is MNHNS and CDR2 is SASEGT in the germline V gene. The CDR3 region has the DNA TGTGCCTCGAATAGGGGGAGCGGGTATACAGGGGAGCTGTCTTTT. This sequence encodes CASNRGSGYTGELSF.

This clonotype was recorded once. The junction departs from the called germline gene at one end, perhaps through a read error. The chain combines TRBV6-2 or TRBV6-3 with TRBJ1-4; D is undetermined. Germline V gene data show CDR1 as MNHEY and CDR2 as SVGEGT. This CDR3 has 14 residues. CDR3 loop: CASSPKQANEKLFF. The CDR3 DNA reads as TGTGCAAGCAGTCCGAAGCAAGCTAATGAAAAACTGTTTTTT.

Worth noting for this clonotype: A junction boundary mismatches the germline segment, possibly from a read error. The V and J genes are TRBV10-3 and TRBJ2-3, with TRBD2 as a possible D gene (5 bases). From germline, CDR1 is ENHRY and CDR2 SYGVKD. The CDR3 totals 14 residues. The CDR3 loop is CAISERAGADTQYF. The CDR3 coding sequence is TGTGCCATCAGTGAGAGGGCGGGCGCAGATACGCAATATTTT.

Remarks on this clonotype: A much larger clone is a single base away; this may be a read error. The chain employs TRBV6-1 and TRBJ2-5; D is unresolved. Germline lookup yields CDR1 MNHNS and CDR2 SASEGT. The CDR3 consists of 16 residues. The CDR3 DNA sequence: TGTACCAGCAGTGAAGGAAAGTATGCCTACCAAGAGACCCAGTACTTC. Translating gives CTSSEGKYAYQETQYF.

Regarding this clonotype: Germline and junction disagree at one end, which may indicate a read error. The chain recombines TRBV28 with TRBJ1-5; D gene uncertain. This CDR3 is built from 12 residues. CDR1 and CDR2 (germline): MDHEN, SYDVKM. CDR3 loop: CASTLPSGPQHF. The CDR3 nucleotides are TGTGCTAGCACCCTCCCCAGTGGTCCCCAGCATTTT. Variable domain in full (rest from reference TRBV28 and TRBJ1-5): DVKVTQSSRYLVKRTGEKVFLECVQDMDHENMFWYRQDPGLGLRLIYFSYDVKMKEKGDIPEGYSVSREKKERFSLILESASTNQTSMYLCASTLPSGPQHFGDGTRLSIL.

In its sample, this clonotype was seen a few times. This may come from a read error, since a much larger clone is one base off. V and J are TRBV20-1 and TRBJ1-2, with TRBD1 as a possible D gene (6 bases). Looked up from germline, CDR1 is DFQATT and CDR2 is SNEGSKA (reference sequence). CDR3 length equals 14 residues. CDR3 DNA: TGCAGGGCTAACCAAAACAGGGAAATGGAAGGCTACACCTTC. Protein product: CRANQNREMEGYTF.

The count of this clonotype is one. The junction shows a germline mismatch at one end, possibly a read error. The CDR3 region has the DNA TGTGCCAGCAGAGAGGGGGGCGCAACTAATGAAAAACTGTCTTTT. Encoded protein: CASREGGATNEKLSF. The chain uses TRBV12-3 or TRBV12-4 and TRBJ1-4; D might be TRBD1 (6 bases). This CDR3 is 15 amino acids long.

On this clonotype: It is likely a read error, because the conserved phenylalanine at the end of the CDR3 is missing. No DNA is shown, since the ends of the CDR3 on it are uncertain; the CDR3 is the one TCRdb lists. The chain uses TRBV11-1 and TRBJ1-2; TRBD1, as called in the table, went unchecked against the DNA. The CDR3 numbers 13 amino acids, ends counted. In germline, CDR1 is SGHAT, CDR2 FQDESV (reference sequence). The CDR3 sequence: CTSSSRGAWGYTL.

The J gene is TRBJ2-7, the V gene TRBV10-3; 9 positions agree with TRBD1. CDR3 size: 13 residues. Per the germline V gene, CDR1 is ENHRY and CDR2 is SYGVKD. V lost 11 bases and J lost 13; bases outside the gene matches: 18. CDR3 amino acids: CASRDRDSYGQYF. For the CDR3, the DNA is TGTGCCTCCCGGGACAGGGACTCATACGGGCAATACTTC.

Comment on this clonotype: One end of the junction fails to match germline, which may point to a read error. This chain joins TRBV7-8 and TRBJ1-6, with D uncertain. Germline lookup yields CDR1 SGHVS and CDR2 FQNEAQ. The CDR3 is 14 residues long. CDR3 in amino acids: CASRPRAEDLPLQF. The CDR3 coding sequence is TGTGCCAGCCGCCCAAGGGCAGAGGATTTACCCCTCCAGTTT.

V and J are TRBV11-2 and TRBJ2-1; D might be TRBD1 or TRBD2, each matching 6 bases. Between the trimmed V and J ends, which lost 5 bases and 12 bases, there was a span of 17 bases. Germline V gene data show CDR1 as SGHAT and CDR2 as FQNNGV. This CDR3 comprises 13 residues. The CDR3 DNA sequence: TGTGCCAGCAGCCATATCCGGGGGCCAGTGCAGTTCTTC. Encoded protein: CASSHIRGPVQFF. The variable domain in full, completed from reference TRBV11-2 and TRBJ2-1, reads EAGVAQSPRYKIIEKRQSVAFWCNPISGHATLYWYQQILGQGPKLLIQFQNNGVVDDSQLPKDRFSAERLKGVDSTLKIQPAKLEDSAVYLCASSHIRGPVQFFGPGTRLTVL.

Note on this clonotype: The junction and the germline gene differ at one end; a read error may be behind it. The V and J genes are TRBV6-1 and TRBJ2-3, with D perhaps TRBD2 (6 bases). The CDR3 extends over 16 amino acids. Germline CDR1 MNHNS, CDR2 SASEGT. The CDR3 DNA sequence: TGTGCCGGCAGTGCTCAAGGAGGGGAAGGCACAGATACGCAGTATTTT. This codes for CAGSAQGGEGTDTQYF.

The gene calls are TRBV5-1 and TRBJ2-4; 8 bases agree with TRBD1. With 5 bases clipped from V and 8 bases from J, the junction kept 12 bases outside the gene matches. The CDR3 is made up of 15 amino acids. Germline V CDR1 and CDR2: SGHRS, YFSETQ. In nucleotides, the CDR3 is TGCGCCAGCAGGTTCCAGGACAGGGAGGCAGACATTCAGTACTTC. Encoded protein: CASRFQDREADIQYF.

This sequence joins TRBV29-1 and TRBJ2-2; tentative D call: TRBD2 (5 bases). Germline V CDR1 and CDR2: SQVTM, ANQGSEA. V lost 0 bases and J 5 bases, leaving 22 bases between the germline ends. The CDR3 has 18 amino acids. The chain's CDR3 is CSVEDEGTSGSLTGELFF. The DNA of the CDR3 is TGCAGCGTTGAAGATGAAGGAACTAGTGGGAGTCTTACCGGGGAGCTGTTTTTT.

A word on this clonotype: Likely a read error: the CDR3 ends without its conserved phenylalanine or tryptophan. V usage is TRBV5-1 and J usage is TRBJ2-7; D is undetermined. This CDR3 comprises 16 residues. The germline V gene has CDR1 SGHRS and CDR2 YFSETQ. This CDR3 is CVSSFDVELGKNEQYI. As DNA, the CDR3 is TGCGTCAGCAGCTTCGACGTAGAGCTGGGGAAAAACGAGCAGTACATC.

The V gene is TRBV6-2 or TRBV6-3, the J gene TRBJ2-5; 11 positions agree with TRBD2. V shed 7 bases and J 7 bases; nucleotides not matched to a gene: 11. Per germline, CDR1 MNHEY and CDR2 SVGEGT. The CDR3 spans 15 residues. CDR3 amino acids: CASIPLAGVEATQYF. Here the CDR3 DNA reads TGTGCCAGCATACCACTAGCGGGAGTAGAGGCGACCCAGTACTTC.

As concerns this clonotype: One junction end does not reproduce the germline sequence, and a read error may be involved. This chain joins TRBV29-1 and TRBJ2-3; D tentatively fits TRBD1 or TRBD2 (5 bases each). Germline loops: CDR1 SQVTM, CDR2 ANQGSEA. CDR3 size: 14 residues. CDR3 residues: CSAILTGPADTQYF. As DNA, the CDR3 is TGCAGTGCCATACTGACGGGGCCCGCAGACACGCAGTATTTT.

This clonotype was detected only a few times. It may be a read error: a sequence one base away is much more abundant. In nucleotides, the CDR3 is TGTACCAGCAGTCCCGACAGGGACTCCTACGAGCAGTACTTC. This sequence encodes CTSSPDRDSYEQYF. The V call is TRBV12-3 or TRBV12-4, the J call TRBJ2-7, with TRBD1 identical over 7 bases. The length of the CDR3 is 14 residues.

Concerning this clonotype: One junction end does not reproduce the germline sequence, and a read error may be involved. V is TRBV6-2 or TRBV6-3 and J is TRBJ2-1; D ambiguous. Germline assignment: CDR1 MNHEY and CDR2 SVGEGT. The CDR3 covers 13 residues. The CDR3 here is CASSSTPYNEQFF. The CDR3 region has the DNA TGCGCCAGCAGTTCAACCCCTTACAATGAGCAGTTCTTC.

Of note for this clonotype: Germline is not matched at one junction end, which may reflect a read error. The CDR3 reads CSVALTADTRYF. In DNA form, the CDR3 reads TGCAGTGTTGCTTTGACAGCAGATACGCGGTATTTT. The chain couples TRBV29-1 to TRBJ2-3; a possible D gene is TRBD1 (5 bases). The CDR3 contains 12 residues. CDR1 is SQVTM and CDR2 is ANQGSEA in the germline V gene.

This clonotype has a single count. This is likely a read error, given that the CDR3 carries no conserved phenylalanine or tryptophan at its end. The chain carries TRBV28 and TRBJ2-6; TRBD1 matches 7 bases. This CDR3 region has 16 residues. From germline, CDR1 is MDHEN and CDR2 SYDVKM. CDR3 amino acids: CASSFYRGDWANFLTI. The CDR3 bases are TGTGCCAGCAGTTTCTACAGGGGTGATTGGGCCAACTTCCTGACTATC.